The 6 T cell receptor beta chains below come from one sample, sequenced in a study of identical twins. MiXCR, run by TCRdb on the 5' RACE reads, gives a single entry per CDR3 protein. The sample holds approximately 890,000 distinct CDR3 sequences, around 12% seen once. This sample was shared with a second study, whose subject was yellow fever vaccine responses in identical twins.

Sequencing was done on a sample of PBMCs. The receptors stem from a woman under 30 in good health.

This clonotype was seen more than once but under ten times. The rearrangement links TRBV3-1 to TRBJ1-1, with D possibly matching TRBD1 (5 bases). V shed 4 bases and J shed 1 base, with 25 bases lying between them. The CDR3 totals 19 residues. The germline gives CDR1 LGHDT, CDR2 YNNKEL (reference sequence). The CDR3 loop reads CASSPRISPLTAQNTEAFF. CDR3 bases: TGTGCCAGCAGCCCACGGATATCCCCCTTGACAGCGCAGAACACTGAAGCTTTCTTT. The full variable domain, its missing parts supplied by reference TRBV3-1 and TRBJ1-1, is DTAVSQTPKYLVTQMGNDKSIKCEQNLGHDTMYWYKQDSKKFLKIMFSYNNKELIINETVPNRFSPKSPDKAHLNLHINSLELGDSAVYFCASSPRISPLTAQNTEAFFGQGTRLTVV.

V gene TRBV6-5 combines with J gene TRBJ2-5; 9 bases fit TRBD1. The trim removed 1 base at V and 5 bases at J, leaving 5 bases unmatched. This CDR3 comprises 15 residues. Germline-derived CDR1 and CDR2 are MNHEY and SVGAGI. CDR3 bases: TGTGCCAGCAGTTACTTTGACAGGGGGGGTGAGACCCAGTACTTC. Amino acids: CASSYFDRGGETQYF.

Only a few counts were recorded for this clonotype. The chain has TRBV18 and TRBJ2-1, with TRBD1 matching 9 bases. Germline values: CDR1 KGHSH, CDR2 LQKENI. Losses at the gene ends were 6 bases for V and 5 bases for J; bases not matched to a gene: 14. There are 17 residues in the CDR3. CDR3 DNA sequence: TGTGCCAGCTCCCAAAACCCCGGGACAGGGATCAACAATGAGCAGTTCTTC. Its translation is CASSQNPGTGINNEQFF.

There are a few counts of this clonotype. The V gene is TRBV10-1, the J gene TRBJ2-5; perhaps D is TRBD1 or TRBD2 (5 bases each). V gave up 3 bases and J gave up 1 base, with 15 bases separating them. The CDR3 runs to 16 residues. Germline V CDR1 and CDR2: WNHNN, SYGVQD (reference sequence). The CDR3 sequence is CASSDPRGTSQETQYF. The CDR3, as DNA: TGCGCCAGCAGTGACCCGAGGGGAACGAGCCAAGAGACCCAGTACTTC.

The chain has TRBV4-1 and TRBJ2-5, with TRBD1 matching 7 bases. CDR1 is MGHRA, CDR2 YSYEKL, per germline. The V gene end was trimmed by 1 base and the J gene end by 5 bases; junction bases not matched to a gene: 7. CDR3 length: 15 amino acids. The CDR3 region has the DNA TGCGCCAGCAGCCAAGTACTAGGGGGCCCGGAGACCCAGTACTTC. This codes for CASSQVLGGPETQYF.

This clonotype was seen many times. V gene TRBV6-1 combines with J gene TRBJ1-2; D is undetermined. Trimming left V 6 bases short and J 2 bases short, with 19 bases between. The CDR3 extends over 16 amino acids. Looked up from germline, CDR1 is MNHNS and CDR2 is SASEGT. CDR3 sequence (DNA): TGTGCCAGCAGCCGAGCGGTTTCAACTCGGAACTATGGCTACACCTTC. It is translated as CASSRAVSTRNYGYTF.